The 10 T cell receptor beta chains reported below all come from one sample, sequenced in a study of OX40 agonist ivuxolimab in advanced cancers. This table comes from immunoSEQ multiplex PCR, and its TCRdb copy is limited to in-frame clones, with some not included. Altogether 40,000 or so clones are present, approximately 78% being singletons, with the ten largest covering roughly a fifth. This material consisted of CD4+ or CD8+ T cells sorted from blood, taken in a trial of the OX40 agonist ivuxolimab. Receptor source: an adult with an advanced solid tumor such as melanoma, head and neck, liver or kidney cancer.

The V and J genes are TRBV28 and TRBJ2-5, with D possibly being TRBD2 (6 bases). The J call may be faulty, since TRBJ2-7 better matches the DNA end. There are 16 residues in the CDR3. Germline CDR1 MDHEN, CDR2 SYDVKM. Written as DNA, the CDR3 is TGTGCCAGCAGTTTGGTGATAGCGGACTACTCCTACGAGCAGTACTTC. It specifies CASSLVIADYSYEQYF.

The J gene is TRBJ1-1, the V gene TRBV5-4, with TRBD1 as a possible D gene (6 bases). Per the germline V gene, CDR1 is SGHNT and CDR2 is YYREEE (reference sequence). Deletions cut 1 base from V and 5 bases from J, with 15 bases between. The CDR3 spans 15 residues. The CDR3 coding sequence is TGTGCCAGCAGCTTGTTGGGGGGCTTGAGTACTGAAGCTTTCTTT. It translates to CASSLLGGLSTEAFF.

This sequence joins TRBV7-9 and TRBJ2-3; TRBD2 agrees at 10 bases. Germline trimming cut 1 base from V and 0 bases from J; bases unmatched to any gene: 10. The CDR3 length is 19 residues. The germline gives CDR1 SEHNR, CDR2 FQNEAQ (reference sequence). The chain's CDR3 is CASSLEHLAGDTSTDTQYF. The CDR3 DNA follows: TGTGCCAGCAGCTTAGAACACCTAGCGGGGGACACTAGCACAGATACGCAGTATTTT.

The chain recombines TRBV29-1 with TRBJ1-2; TRBD1 might be the D (5 bases). Germline CDR1 is SQVTM and CDR2 is ANQGSEA. V shed 6 bases and J shed 4 bases, with 24 bases lying between them. There are 16 residues in the CDR3. In DNA form, the CDR3 reads TGCAGCGTGACCCATGGTACAGGCCTTAATCGCTATGGCTACACCTTC. The encoded protein is CSVTHGTGLNRYGYTF.

V usage is TRBV27 and J usage is TRBJ2-1; D not certain. The V gene's germline CDR1 is MNHEY and CDR2 SMNVEV (reference sequence). Trimming stripped 0 bases from V and 0 bases from J, with 6 bases between. CDR3 length: 15 amino acids. Written as DNA, the CDR3 is TGTGCCAGCAGTTTATCGGGTGGCTCCTACAATGAGCAGTTCTTC. This translates into CASSLSGGSYNEQFF.

This rearrangement joins TRBV5-6 to TRBJ2-1, with no clear D. The CDR3 loop spans 15 amino acids. V was clipped by 2 bases and J by 0 bases, with 9 bases between them. Germline V gene data show CDR1 as SGHDT and CDR2 as YYEEEE. The CDR3 DNA follows: TGTGCCAGCAGCTTCAGGCGGAGCTCCTACAATGAGCAGTTCTTC. This gives the protein CASSFRRSSYNEQFF.

This clone was seen many times. The V and J genes are TRBV14 and TRBJ2-7; the D is unclear. Trimming removed 1 base at V and 1 base at J, with 11 bases between. The CDR3 has 15 amino acids. From germline, CDR1 is SGHDN and CDR2 FVKESK. The CDR3 bases are TGTGCCAGCAGCCAAGCCCCATGGGGTTCCTACGAGCAGTACTTC. This codes for CASSQAPWGSYEQYF.

Written as DNA, the CDR3 is TGTGCCAGCAGCGGACGGGACAGCGAAGGAGAGACCCAGTACTTC. Encoded protein: CASSGRDSEGETQYF. This rearrangement joins TRBV9 to TRBJ2-5; 7 nucleotides match TRBD1. CDR1 is SGDLS, CDR2 YYNGEE, per germline. Losses at the gene ends were 3 bases for V and 4 bases for J; bases not matched to a gene: 9. The CDR3 has 15 amino acids. The whole variable domain, filled in from reference TRBV9 and TRBJ2-5, reads DSGVTQTPKHLITATGQRVTLRCSPRSGDLSVYWYQQSLDQGLQFLIQYYNGEERAKGNILERFSAQQFPDLHSELNLSSLELGDSALYFCASSGRDSEGETQYFGPGTRLLVL.

The chain joins TRBV7-6 to TRBJ2-5; no firm D call. This CDR3 comprises 12 residues. The V end was cut by 0 bases, the J end by 5 bases, with 4 bases between. CDR1 and CDR2 from the germline V gene are SGHVS and FNYEAQ. CDR3 amino acids: CASSLARETQYF. The CDR3 region has the DNA TGTGCCAGCAGCTTAGCGCGGGAGACCCAGTACTTC.

Concerning this clone: The sample carries other DNA sequences with the same CDR3. This chain joins TRBV7-2 and TRBJ2-6; D is perhaps TRBD1 (5 bases). The CDR3 has 15 amino acids. Trimming stripped 2 bases from V and 2 bases from J, with 7 bases between. Looked up from germline, CDR1 is SGHTA and CDR2 is FQGNSA. The CDR3 loop is CASSLQGPGANVLTF. CDR3 sequence (DNA): TGTGCCAGCAGCTTACAGGGTCCTGGGGCCAACGTCCTGACTTTC.